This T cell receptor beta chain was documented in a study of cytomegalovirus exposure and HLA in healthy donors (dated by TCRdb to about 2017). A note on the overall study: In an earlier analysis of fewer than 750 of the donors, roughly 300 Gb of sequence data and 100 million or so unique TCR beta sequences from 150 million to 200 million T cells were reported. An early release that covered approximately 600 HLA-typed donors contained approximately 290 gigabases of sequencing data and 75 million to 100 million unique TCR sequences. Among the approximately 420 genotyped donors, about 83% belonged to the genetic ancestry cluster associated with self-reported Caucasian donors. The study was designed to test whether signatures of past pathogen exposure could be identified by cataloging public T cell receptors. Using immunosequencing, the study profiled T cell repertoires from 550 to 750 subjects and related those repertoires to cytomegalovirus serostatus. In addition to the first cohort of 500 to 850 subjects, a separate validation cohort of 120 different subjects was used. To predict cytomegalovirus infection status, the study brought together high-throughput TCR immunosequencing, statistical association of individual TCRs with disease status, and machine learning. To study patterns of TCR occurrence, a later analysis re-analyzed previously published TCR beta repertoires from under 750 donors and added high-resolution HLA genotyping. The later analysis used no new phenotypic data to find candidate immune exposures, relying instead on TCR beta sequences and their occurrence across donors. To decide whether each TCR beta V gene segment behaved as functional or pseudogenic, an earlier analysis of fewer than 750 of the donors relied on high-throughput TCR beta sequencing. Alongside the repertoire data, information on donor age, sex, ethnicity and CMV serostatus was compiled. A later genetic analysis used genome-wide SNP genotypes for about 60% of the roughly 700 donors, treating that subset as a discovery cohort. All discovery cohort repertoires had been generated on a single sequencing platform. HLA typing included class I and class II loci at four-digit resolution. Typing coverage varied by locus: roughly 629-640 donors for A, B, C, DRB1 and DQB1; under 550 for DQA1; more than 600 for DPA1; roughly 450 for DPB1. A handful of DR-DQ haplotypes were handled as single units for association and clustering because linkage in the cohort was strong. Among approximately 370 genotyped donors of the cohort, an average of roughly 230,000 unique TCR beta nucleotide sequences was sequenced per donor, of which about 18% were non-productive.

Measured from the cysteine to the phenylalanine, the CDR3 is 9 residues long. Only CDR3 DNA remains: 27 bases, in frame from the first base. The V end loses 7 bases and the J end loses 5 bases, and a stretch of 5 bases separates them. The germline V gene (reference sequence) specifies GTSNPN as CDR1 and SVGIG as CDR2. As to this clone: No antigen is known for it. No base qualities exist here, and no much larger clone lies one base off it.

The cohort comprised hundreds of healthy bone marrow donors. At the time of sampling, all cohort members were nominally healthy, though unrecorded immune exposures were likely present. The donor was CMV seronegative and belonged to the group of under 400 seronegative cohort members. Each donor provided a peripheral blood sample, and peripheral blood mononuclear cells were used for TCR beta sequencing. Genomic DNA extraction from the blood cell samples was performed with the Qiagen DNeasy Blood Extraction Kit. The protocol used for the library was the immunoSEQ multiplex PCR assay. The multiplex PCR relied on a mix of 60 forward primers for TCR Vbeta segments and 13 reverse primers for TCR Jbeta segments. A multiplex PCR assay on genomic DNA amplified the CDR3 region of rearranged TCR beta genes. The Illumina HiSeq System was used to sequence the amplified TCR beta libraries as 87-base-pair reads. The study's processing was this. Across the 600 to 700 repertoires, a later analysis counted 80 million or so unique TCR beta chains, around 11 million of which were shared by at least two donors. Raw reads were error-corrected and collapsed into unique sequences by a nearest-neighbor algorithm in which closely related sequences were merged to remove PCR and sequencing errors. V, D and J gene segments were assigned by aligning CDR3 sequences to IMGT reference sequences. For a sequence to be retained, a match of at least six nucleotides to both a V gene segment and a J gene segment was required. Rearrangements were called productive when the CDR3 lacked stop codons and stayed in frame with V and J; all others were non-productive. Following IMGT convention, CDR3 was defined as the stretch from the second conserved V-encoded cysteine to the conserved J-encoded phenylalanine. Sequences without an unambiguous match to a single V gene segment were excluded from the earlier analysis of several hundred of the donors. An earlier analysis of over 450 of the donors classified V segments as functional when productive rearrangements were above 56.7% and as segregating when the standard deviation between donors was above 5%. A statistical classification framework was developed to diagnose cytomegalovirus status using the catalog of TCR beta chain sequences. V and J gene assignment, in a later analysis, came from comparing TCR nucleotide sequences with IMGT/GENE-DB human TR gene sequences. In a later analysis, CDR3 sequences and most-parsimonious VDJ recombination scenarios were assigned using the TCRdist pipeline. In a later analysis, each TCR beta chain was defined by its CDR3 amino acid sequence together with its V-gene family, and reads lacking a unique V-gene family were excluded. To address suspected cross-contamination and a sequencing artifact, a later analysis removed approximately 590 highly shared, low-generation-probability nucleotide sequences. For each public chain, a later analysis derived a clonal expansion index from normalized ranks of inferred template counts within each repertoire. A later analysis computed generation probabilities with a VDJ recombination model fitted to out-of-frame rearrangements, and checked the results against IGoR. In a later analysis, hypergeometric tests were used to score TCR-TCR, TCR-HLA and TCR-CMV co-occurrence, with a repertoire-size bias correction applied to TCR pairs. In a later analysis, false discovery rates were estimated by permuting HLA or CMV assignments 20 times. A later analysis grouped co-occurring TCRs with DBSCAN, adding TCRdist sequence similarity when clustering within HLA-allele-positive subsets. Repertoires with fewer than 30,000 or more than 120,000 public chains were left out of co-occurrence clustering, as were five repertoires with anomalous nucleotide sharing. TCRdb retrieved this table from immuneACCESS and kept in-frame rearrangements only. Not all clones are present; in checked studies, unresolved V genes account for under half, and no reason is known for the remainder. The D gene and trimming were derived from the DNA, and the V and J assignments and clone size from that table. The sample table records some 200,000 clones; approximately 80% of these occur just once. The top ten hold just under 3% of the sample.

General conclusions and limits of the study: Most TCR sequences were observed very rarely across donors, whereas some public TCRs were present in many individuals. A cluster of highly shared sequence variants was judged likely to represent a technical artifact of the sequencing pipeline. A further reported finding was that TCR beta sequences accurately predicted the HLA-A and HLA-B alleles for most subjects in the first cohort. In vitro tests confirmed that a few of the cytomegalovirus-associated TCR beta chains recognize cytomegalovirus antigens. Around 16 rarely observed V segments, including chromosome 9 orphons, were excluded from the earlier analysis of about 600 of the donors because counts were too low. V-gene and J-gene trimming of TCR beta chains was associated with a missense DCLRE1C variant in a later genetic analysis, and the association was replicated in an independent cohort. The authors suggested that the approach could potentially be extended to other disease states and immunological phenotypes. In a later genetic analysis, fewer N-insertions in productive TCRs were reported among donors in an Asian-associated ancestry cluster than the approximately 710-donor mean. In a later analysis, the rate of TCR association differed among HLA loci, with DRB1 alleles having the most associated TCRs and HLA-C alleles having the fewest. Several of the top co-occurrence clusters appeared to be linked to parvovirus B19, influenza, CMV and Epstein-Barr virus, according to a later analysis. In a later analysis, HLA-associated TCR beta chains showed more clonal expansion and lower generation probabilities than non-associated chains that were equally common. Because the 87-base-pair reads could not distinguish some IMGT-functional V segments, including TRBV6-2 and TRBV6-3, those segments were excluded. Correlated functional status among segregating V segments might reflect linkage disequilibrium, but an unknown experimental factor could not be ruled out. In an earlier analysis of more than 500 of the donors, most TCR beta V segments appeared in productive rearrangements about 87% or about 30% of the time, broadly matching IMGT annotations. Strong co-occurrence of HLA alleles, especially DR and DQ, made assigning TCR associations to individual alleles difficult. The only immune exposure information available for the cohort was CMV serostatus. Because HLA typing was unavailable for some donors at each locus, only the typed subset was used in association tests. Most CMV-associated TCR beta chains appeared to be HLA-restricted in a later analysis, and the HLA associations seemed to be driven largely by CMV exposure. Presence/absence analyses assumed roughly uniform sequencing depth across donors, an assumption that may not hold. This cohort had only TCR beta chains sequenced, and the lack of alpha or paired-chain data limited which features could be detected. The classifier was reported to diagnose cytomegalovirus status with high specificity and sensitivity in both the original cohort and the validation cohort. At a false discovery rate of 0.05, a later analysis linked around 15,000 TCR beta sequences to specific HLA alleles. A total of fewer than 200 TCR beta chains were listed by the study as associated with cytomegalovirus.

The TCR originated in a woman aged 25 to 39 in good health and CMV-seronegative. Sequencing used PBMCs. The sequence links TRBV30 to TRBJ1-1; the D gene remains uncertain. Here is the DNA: TGTGCCTCTAGTACTGAAGCTTTCTTT. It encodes CASSTEAFF.